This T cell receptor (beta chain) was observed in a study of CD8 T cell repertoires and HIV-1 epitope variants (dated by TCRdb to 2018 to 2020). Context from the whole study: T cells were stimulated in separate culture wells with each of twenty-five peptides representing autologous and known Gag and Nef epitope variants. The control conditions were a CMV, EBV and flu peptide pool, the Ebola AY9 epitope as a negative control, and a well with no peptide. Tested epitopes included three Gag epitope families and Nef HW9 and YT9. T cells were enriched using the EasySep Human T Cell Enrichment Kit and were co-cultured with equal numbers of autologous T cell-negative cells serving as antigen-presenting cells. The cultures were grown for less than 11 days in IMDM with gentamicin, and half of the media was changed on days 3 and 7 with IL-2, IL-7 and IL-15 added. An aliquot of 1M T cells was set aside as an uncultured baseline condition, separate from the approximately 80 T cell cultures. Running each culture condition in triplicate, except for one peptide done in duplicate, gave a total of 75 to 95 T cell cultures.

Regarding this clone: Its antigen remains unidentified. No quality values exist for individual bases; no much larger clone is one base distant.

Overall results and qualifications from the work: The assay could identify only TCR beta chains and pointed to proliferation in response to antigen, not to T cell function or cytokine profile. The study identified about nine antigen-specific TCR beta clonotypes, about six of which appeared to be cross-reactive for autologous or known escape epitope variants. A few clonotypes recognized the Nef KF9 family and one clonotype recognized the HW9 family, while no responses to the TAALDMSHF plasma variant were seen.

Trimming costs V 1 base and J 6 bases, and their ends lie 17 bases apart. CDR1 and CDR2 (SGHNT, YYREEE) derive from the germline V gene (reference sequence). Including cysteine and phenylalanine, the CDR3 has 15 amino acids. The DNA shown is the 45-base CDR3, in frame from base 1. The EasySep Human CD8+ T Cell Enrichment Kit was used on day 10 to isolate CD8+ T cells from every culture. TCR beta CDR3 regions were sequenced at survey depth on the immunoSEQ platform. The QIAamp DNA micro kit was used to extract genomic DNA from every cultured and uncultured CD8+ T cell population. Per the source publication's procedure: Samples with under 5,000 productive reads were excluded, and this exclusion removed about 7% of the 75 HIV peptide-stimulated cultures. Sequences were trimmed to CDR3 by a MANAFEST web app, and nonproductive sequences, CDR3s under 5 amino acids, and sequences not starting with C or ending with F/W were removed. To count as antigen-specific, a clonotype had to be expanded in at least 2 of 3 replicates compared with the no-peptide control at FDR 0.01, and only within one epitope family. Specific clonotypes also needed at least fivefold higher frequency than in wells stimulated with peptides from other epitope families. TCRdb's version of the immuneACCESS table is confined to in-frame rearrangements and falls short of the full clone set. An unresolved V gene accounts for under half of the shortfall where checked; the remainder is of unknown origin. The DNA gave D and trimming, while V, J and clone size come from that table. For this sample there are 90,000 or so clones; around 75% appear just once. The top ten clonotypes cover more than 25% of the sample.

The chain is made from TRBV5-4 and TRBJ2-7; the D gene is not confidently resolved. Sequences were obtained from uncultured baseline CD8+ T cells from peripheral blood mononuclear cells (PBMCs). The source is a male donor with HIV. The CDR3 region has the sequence CASSLRIGTAGEQYF. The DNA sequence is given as TGTGCCAGCAGCTTGCGAATAGGTACGGCAGGCGAGCAGTACTTC. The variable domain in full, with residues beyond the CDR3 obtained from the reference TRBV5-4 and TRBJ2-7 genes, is ETGVTQSPTHLIKTRGQQVTLRCSSQSGHNTVSWYQQALGQGPQFIFQYYREEENGRGNFPPRFSGLQFPNYSSELNVNALELDDSALYLCASSLRIGTAGEQYFGPGTRLTVT.